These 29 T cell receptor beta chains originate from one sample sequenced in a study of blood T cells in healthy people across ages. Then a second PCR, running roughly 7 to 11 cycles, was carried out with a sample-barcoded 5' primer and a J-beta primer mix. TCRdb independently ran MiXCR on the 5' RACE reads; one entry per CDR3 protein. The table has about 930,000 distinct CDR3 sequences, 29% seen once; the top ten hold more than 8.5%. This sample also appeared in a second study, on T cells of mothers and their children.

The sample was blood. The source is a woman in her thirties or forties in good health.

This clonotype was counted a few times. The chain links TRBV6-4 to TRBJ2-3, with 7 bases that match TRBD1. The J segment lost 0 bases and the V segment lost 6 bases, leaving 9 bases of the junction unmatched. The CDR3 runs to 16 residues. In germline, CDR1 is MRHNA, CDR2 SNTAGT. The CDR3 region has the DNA TGTGCCAGCAGCCCGTCCGGGACAGCTAGCACAGATACGCAGTATTTT. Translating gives CASSPSGTASTDTQYF.

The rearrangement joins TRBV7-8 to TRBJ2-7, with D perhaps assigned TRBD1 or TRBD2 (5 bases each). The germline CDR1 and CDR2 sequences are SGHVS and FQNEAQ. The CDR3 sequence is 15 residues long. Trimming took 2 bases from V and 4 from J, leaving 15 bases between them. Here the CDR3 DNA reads TGTGCCAGCAGCTTAACTCCGGGACCGCAATACGAGCAGTACTTC. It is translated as CASSLTPGPQYEQYF.

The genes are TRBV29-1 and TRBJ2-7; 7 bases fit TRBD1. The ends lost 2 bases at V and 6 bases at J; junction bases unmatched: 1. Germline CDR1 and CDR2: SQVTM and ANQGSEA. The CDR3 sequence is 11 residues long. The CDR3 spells CSVERGPEQYF. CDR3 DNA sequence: TGCAGCGTTGAAAGGGGGCCCGAGCAGTACTTC.

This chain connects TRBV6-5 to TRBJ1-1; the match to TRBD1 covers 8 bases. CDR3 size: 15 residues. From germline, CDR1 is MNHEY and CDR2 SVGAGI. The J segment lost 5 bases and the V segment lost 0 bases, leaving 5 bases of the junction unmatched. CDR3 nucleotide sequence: TGTGCCAGCAGTTACTCGACAGGGGCTGGGACTGAAGCTTTCTTT. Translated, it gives CASSYSTGAGTEAFF.

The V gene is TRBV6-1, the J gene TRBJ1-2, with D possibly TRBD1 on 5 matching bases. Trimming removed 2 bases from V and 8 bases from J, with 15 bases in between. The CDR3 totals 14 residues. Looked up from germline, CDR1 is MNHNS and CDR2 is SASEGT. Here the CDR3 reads CASSESRGSWGYTF. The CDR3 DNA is TGTGCCAGCAGTGAATCACGGGGGAGTTGGGGCTACACCTTC.

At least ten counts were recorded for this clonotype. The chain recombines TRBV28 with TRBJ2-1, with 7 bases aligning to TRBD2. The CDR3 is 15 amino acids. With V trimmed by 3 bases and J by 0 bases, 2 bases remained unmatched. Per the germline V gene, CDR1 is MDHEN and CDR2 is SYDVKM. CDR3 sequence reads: CASSFGGNSYNEQFF. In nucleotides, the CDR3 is TGTGCCAGCAGTTTCGGGGGGAACTCCTACAATGAGCAGTTCTTC.

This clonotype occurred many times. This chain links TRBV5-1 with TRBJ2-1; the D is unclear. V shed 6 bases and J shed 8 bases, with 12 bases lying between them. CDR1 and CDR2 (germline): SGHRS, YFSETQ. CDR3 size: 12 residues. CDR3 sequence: CASMAGRYEQFF. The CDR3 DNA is TGCGCCAGCATGGCAGGTCGGTATGAGCAGTTCTTC.

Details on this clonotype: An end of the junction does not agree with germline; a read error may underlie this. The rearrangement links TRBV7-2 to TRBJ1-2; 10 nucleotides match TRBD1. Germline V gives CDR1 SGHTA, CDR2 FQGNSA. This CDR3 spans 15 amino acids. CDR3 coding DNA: TGTGCCAGCACAACCCCCGGGACAGGGGCCTATGGCTACGCCTTC. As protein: CASTTPGTGAYGYAF.

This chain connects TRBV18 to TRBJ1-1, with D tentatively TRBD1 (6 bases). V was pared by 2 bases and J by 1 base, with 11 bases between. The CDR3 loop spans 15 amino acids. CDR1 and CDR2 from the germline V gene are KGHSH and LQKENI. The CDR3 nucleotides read TGTGCCAGCTCACCAAGGGGGGACGCGAACACTGAAGCTTTCTTT. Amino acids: CASSPRGDANTEAFF.

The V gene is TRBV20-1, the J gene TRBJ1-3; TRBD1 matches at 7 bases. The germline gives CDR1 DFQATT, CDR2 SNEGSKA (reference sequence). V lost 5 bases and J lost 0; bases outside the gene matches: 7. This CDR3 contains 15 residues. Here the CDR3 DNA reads TGCAGTGCTGGGGACAGAATGAGCTCTGGAAACACCATATATTTT. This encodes CSAGDRMSSGNTIYF.

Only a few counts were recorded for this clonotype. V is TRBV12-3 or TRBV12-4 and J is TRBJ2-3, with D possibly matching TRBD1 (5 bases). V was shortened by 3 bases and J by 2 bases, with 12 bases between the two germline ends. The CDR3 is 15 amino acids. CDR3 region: CASSFAGPITDTQYF. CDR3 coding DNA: TGTGCCAGCAGTTTCGCAGGGCCTATCACAGATACGCAGTATTTT.

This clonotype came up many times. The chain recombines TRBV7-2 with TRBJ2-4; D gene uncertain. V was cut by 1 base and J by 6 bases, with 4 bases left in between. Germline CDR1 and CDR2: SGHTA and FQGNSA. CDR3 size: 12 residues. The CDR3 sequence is CASSLGRNIQYF. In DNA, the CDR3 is TGTGCCAGCAGCTTAGGAAGAAACATTCAGTACTTC.

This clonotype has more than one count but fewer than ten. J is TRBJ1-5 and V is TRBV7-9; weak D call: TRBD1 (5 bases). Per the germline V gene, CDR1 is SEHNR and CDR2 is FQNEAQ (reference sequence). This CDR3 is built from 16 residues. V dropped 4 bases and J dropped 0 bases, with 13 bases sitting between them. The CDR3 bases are TGTGCCAGCAGCTCGACCGACAGAAATAGCAATCAGCCCCAGCATTTT. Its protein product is CASSSTDRNSNQPQHF.

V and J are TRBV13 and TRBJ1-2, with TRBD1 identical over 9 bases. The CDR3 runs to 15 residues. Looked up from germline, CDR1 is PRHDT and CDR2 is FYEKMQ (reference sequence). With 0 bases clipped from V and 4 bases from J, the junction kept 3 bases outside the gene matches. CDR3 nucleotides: TGTGCCAGCAGCTTAGGGGGACAGGGTAGCTATGGCTACACCTTC. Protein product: CASSLGGQGSYGYTF.

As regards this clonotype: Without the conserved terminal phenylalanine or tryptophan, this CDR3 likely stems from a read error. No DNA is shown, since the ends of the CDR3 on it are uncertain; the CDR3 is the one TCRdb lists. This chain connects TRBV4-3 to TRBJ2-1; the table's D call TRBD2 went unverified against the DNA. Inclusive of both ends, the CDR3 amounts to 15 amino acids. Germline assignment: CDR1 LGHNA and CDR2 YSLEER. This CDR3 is CASSQGERLGYTFGS.

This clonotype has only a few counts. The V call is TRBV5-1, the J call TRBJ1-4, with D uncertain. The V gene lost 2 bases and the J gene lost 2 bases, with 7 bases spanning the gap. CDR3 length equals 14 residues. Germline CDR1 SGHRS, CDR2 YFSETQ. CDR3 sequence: CASSLQQTNEKLFF. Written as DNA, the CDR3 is TGCGCCAGCAGCTTACAGCAGACTAATGAAAAACTGTTTTTT.

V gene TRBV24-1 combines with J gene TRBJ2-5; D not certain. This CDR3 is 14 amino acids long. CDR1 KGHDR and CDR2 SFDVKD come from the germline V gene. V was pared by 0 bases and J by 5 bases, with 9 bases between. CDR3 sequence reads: CATSDLTSPETQYF. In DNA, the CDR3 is TGTGCCACCAGTGATTTGACGAGCCCGGAGACCCAGTACTTC.

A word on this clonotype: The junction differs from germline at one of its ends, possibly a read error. CDR3 nucleotides: TGTGCCAGCAGTTTCCTCGGACTAGCGGGGGGGATAGACAATGAGCAGGTCTTC. This encodes CASSFLGLAGGIDNEQVF. The genes are TRBV7-2 and TRBJ2-1; 15 bases fit TRBD2. From germline, CDR1 is SGHTA and CDR2 FQGNSA. The CDR3 is 18 residues long.

For the CDR3, the DNA is TGTGCCAGCAGGAGCGACACTGAAGCTTTCTTT. Its protein is CASRSDTEAFF. The V gene is TRBV28, the J gene TRBJ1-1; D remains unclear. The germline CDR1 and CDR2 sequences are MDHEN and SYDVKM. The germline V and J ends were trimmed by 6 bases and 3 bases, with 5 bases remaining between them. This CDR3 contains 11 residues.

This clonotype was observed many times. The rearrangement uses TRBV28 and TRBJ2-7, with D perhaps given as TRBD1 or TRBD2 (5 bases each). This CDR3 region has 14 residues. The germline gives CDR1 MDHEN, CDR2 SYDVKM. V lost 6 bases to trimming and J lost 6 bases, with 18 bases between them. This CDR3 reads CASRFVRGVSEQYF. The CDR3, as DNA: TGTGCCAGCAGGTTCGTTAGAGGGGTCTCCGAGCAGTACTTC.

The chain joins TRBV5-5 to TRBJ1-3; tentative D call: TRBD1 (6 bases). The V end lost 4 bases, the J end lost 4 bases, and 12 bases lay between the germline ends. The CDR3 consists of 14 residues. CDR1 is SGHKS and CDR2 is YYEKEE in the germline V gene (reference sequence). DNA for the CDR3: TGTGCCAGCAGCGGCGGACAGTCGGGAAACACCATATATTTT. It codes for CASSGGQSGNTIYF. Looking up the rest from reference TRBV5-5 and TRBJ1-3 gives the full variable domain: DAGVTQSPTHLIKTRGQQVTLRCSPISGHKSVSWYQQVLGQGPQFIFQYYEKEERGRGNFPDRFSARQFPNYSSELNVNALLLGDSALYLCASSGGQSGNTIYFGEGSWLTVV.

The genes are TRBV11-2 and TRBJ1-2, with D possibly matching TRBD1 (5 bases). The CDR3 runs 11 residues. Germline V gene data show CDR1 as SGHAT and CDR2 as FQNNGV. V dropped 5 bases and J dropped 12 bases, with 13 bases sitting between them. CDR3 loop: CASSPGRDHTF. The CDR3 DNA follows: TGTGCCAGCAGCCCGGGCAGGGACCACACCTTC.

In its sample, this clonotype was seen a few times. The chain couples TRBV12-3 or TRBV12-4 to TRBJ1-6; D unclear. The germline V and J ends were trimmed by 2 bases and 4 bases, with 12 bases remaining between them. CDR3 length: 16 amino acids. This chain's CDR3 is CASSLPVGRYNSPLHF. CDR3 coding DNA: TGTGCCAGCAGTTTACCAGTAGGACGTTATAATTCACCCCTCCACTTT.

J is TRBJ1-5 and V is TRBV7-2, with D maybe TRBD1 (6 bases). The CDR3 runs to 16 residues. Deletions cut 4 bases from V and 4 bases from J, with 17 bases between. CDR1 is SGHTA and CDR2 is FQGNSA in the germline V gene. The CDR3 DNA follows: TGTGCCAGCAGCTCCCGAGGGGACACTTTGAATCAGCCCCAGCATTTT. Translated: CASSSRGDTLNQPQHF.

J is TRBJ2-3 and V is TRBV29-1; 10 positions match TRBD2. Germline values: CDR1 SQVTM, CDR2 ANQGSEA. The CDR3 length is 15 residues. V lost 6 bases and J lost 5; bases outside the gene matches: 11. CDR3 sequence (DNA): TGCAGCGTCCGACCAGCTAGCGGGGGCGAAGATACGCAGTATTTT. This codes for CSVRPASGGEDTQYF.

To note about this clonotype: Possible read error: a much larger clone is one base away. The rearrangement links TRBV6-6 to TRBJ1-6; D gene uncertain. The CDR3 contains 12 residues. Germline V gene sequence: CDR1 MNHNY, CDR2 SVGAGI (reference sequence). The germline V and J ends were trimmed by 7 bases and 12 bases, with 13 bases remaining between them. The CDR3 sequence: CASTPGYLPLHF. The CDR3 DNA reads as TGTGCCAGCACCCCCGGGTACTTACCCCTCCACTTT.

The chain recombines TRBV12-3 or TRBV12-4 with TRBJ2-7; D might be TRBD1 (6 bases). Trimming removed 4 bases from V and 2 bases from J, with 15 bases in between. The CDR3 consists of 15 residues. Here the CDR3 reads CASSSGGTPTYEQYF. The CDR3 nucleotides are TGTGCCAGCAGTTCCGGTGGGACACCCACCTACGAGCAGTACTTC.

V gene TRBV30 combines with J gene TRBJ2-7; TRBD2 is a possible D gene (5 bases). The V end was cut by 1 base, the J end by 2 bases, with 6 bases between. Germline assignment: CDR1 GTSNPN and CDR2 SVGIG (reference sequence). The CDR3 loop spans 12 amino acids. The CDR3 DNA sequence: TGTGCCTGGAGTGCCGGGACCTACGAGCAGTACTTC. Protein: CAWSAGTYEQYF.

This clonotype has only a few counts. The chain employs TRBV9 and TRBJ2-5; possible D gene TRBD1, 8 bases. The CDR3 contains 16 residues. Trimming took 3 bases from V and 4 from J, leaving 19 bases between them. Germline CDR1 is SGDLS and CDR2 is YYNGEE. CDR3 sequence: CASSAGGRGPRETQYF. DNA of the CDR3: TGTGCCAGCAGCGCGGGGGGCAGGGGGCCCCGAGAGACCCAGTACTTC.